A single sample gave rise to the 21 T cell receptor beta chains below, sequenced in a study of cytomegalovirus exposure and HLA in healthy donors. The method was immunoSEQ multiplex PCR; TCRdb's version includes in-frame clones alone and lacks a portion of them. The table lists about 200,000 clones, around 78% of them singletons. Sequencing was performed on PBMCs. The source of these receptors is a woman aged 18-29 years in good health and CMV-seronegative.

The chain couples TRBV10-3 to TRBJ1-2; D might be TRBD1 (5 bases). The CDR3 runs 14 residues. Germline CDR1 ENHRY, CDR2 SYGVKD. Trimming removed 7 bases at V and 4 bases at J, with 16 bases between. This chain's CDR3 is CAINNWEGLYGYTF. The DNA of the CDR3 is TGTGCCATCAACAATTGGGAGGGGCTCTATGGCTACACCTTC.

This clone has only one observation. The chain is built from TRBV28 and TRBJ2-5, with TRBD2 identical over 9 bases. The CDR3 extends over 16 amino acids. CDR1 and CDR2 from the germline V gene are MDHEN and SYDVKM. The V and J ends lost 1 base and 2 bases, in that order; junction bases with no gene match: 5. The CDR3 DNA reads TGTGCCAGCAGTTTATCGGCGGGAGGGGGGCAAGAGACCCAGTACTTC. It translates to CASSLSAGGGQETQYF. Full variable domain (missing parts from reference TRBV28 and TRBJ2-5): DVKVTQSSRYLVKRTGEKVFLECVQDMDHENMFWYRQDPGLGLRLIYFSYDVKMKEKGDIPEGYSVSREKKERFSLILESASTNQTSMYLCASSLSAGGGQETQYFGPGTRLLVL.

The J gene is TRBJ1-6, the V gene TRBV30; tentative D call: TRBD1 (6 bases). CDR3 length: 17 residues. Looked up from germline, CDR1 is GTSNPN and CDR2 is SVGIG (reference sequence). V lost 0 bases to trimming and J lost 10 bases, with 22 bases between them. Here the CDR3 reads CAWSVLGMGARGSPLHF. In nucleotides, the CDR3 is TGTGCCTGGAGTGTTTTAGGGATGGGGGCACGGGGGTCACCCCTCCACTTT.

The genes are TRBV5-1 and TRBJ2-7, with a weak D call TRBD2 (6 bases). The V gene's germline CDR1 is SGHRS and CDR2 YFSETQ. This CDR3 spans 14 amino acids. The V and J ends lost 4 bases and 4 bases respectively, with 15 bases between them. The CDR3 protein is CASSAGTPIYEQYF. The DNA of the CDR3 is TGCGCCAGCAGCGCGGGGACGCCAATATACGAGCAGTACTTC.

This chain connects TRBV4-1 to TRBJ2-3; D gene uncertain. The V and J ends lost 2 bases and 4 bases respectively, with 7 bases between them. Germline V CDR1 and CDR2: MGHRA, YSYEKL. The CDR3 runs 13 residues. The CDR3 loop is CASSQSGPDTQYF. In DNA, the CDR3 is TGCGCCAGCAGCCAATCAGGTCCAGATACGCAGTATTTT.

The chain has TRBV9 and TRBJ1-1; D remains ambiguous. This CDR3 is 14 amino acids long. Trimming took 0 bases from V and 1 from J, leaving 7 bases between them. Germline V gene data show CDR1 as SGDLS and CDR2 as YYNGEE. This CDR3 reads CASSVGNGNTEAFF. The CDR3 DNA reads TGTGCCAGCAGCGTAGGAAATGGGAACACTGAAGCTTTCTTT.

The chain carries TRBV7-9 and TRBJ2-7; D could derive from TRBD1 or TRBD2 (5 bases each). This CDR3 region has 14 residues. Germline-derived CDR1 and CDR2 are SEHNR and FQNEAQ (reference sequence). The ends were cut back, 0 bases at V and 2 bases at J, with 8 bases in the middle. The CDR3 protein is CASSLAGRPYEQYF. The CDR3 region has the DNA TGTGCCAGCAGCTTAGCGGGACGGCCCTACGAGCAGTACTTC.

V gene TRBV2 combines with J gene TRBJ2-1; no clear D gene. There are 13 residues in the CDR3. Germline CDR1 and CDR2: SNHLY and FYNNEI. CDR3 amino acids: CASELNSYNEQFF. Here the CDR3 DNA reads TGTGCGAGCGAACTCAACTCCTACAATGAGCAGTTCTTC.

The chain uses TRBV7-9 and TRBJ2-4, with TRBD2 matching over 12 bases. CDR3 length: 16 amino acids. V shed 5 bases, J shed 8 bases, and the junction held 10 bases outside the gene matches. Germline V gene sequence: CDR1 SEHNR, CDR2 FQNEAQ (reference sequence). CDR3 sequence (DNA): TGTGCCAGCAGCCGATCCCTAGCGGGAGGGACGGACATTCAGTACTTC. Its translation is CASSRSLAGGTDIQYF.

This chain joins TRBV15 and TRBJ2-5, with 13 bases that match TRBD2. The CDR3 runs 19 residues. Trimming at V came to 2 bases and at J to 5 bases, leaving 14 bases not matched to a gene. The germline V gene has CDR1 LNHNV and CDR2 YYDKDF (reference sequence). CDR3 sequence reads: CATSRSTGLAGRRRETQYF. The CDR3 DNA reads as TGTGCCACCAGCAGATCAACGGGACTAGCGGGAAGAAGAAGGGAGACCCAGTACTTC.

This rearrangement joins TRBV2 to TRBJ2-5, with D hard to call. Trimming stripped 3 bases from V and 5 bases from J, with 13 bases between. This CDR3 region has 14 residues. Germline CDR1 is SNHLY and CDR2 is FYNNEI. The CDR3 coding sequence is TGTGCCAGCAGTGAGGAGTCTTCGACGGAGACCCAGTACTTC. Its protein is CASSEESSTETQYF. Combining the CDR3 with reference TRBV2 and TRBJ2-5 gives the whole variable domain EPEVTQTPSHQVTQMGQEVILRCVPISNHLYFYWYRQILGQKVEFLVSFYNNEISEKSEIFDDQFSVERPDGSNFTLKIRSTKLEDSAMYFCASSEESSTETQYFGPGTRLLVL.

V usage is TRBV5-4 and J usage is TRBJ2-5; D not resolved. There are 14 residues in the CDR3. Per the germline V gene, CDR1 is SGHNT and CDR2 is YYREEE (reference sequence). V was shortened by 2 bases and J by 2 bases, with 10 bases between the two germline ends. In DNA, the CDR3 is TGTGCCAGCAGCTTAGGCCCCGGGCAAGAGACCCAGTACTTC. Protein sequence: CASSLGPGQETQYF.

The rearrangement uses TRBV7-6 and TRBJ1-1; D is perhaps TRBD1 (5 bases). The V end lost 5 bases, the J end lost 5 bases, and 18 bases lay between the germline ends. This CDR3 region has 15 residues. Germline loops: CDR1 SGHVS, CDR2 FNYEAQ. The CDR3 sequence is CASSMSGGTWTEAFF. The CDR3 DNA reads TGTGCCAGCAGCATGTCGGGGGGTACTTGGACTGAAGCTTTCTTT.

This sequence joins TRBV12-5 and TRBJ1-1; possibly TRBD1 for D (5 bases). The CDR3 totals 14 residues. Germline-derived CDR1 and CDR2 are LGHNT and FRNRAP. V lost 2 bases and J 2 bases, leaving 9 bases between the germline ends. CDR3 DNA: TGTGCTAGTGGTTTGTACAGGATTAACACTGAAGCTTTCTTT. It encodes CASGLYRINTEAFF.

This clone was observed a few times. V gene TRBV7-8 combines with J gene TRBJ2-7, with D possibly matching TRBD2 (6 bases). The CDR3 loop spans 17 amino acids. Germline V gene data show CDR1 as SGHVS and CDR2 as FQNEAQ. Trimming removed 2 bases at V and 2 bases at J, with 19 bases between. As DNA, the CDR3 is TGTGCCAGCAGCTTAAAGGCGGACTTGCGGGGCGCCTACGAGCAGTACTTC. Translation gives CASSLKADLRGAYEQYF.

CDR3 sequence: CASRTGTDTQYF. For the CDR3, the DNA is TGTGCCAGTAGGACCGGGACAGATACGCAGTATTTT. The chain links TRBV19 to TRBJ2-3; D is undetermined. V was shortened by 6 bases and J by 3 bases, with 7 bases between the two germline ends. The CDR3 length is 12 residues. CDR1 is LNHDA, CDR2 SQIVND, per germline (reference sequence). Together with reference TRBV19 and TRBJ2-3, the CDR3 gives the full variable domain: DGGITQSPKYLFRKEGQNVTLSCEQNLNHDAMYWYRQDPGQGLRLIYYSQIVNDFQKGDIAEGYSVSREKKESFPLTVTSAQKNPTAFYLCASRTGTDTQYFGPGTRLTVL.

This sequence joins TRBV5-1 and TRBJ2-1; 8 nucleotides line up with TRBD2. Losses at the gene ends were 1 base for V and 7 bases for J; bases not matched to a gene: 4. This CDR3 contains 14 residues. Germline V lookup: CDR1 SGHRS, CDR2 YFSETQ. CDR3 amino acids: CASSLNSGKNEQFF. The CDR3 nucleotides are TGCGCCAGCAGCTTGAATAGCGGGAAGAATGAGCAGTTCTTC.

CDR3 bases: TGTGCCAGCAGCAACATTAGGTTAGCCTACGAGCAGTACTTC. It encodes CASSNIRLAYEQYF. The rearrangement uses TRBV6-4 and TRBJ2-7; D unresolved. This CDR3 comprises 14 residues. Germline CDR1 is MRHNA and CDR2 is SNTAGT. V lost 6 bases, J lost 2 bases, and 14 bases lay in between.

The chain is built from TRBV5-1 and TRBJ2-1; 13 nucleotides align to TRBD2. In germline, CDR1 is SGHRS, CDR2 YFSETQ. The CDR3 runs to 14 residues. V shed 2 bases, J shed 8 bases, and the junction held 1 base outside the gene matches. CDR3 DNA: TGCGCCAGCAGCTTACTAGCGGGGGGGCATGAGCAGTTCTTC. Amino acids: CASSLLAGGHEQFF.

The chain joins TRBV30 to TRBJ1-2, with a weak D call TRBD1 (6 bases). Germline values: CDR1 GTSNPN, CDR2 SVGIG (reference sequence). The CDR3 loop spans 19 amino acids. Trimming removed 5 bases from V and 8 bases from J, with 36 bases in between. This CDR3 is CAWEPPARDTWEYGGGYTF. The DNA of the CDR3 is TGTGCCTGGGAACCCCCGGCCCGGGACACTTGGGAGTATGGCGGCGGCTACACCTTC.

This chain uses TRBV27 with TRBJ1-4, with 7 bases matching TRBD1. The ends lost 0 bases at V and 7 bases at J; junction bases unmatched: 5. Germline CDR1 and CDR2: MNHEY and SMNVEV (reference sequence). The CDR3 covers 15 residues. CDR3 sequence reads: CASSLSGRGSEKLFF. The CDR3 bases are TGTGCCAGCAGTTTATCGGGCAGGGGGAGTGAAAAACTGTTTTTT.